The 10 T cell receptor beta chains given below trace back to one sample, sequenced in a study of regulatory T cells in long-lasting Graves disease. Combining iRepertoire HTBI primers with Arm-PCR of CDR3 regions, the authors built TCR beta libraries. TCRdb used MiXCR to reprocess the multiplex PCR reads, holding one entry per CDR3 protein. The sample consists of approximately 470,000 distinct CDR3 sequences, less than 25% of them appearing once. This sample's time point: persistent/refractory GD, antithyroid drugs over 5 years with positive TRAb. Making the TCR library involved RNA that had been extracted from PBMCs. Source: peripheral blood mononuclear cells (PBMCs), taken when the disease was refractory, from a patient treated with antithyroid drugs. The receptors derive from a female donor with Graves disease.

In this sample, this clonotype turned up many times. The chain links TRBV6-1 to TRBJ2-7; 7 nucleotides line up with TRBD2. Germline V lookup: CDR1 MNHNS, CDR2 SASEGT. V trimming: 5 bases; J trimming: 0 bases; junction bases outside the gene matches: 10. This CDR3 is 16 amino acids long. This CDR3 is CASSTPTSGISYEQYF. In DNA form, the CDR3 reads TGTGCCAGCAGTACCCCAACCAGCGGGATCTCCTACGAGCAGTACTTC.

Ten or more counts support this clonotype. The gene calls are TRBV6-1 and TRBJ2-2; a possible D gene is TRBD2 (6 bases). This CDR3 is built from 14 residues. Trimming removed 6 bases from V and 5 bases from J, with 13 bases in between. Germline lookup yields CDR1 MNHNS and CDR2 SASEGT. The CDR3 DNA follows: TGTGCCAGCAGGGGGGGAACTGTAACCGGGGAGCTGTTTTTT. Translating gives CASRGGTVTGELFF.

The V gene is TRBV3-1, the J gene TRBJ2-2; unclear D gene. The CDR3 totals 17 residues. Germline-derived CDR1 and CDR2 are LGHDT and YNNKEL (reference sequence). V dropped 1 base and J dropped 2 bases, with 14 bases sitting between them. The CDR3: CASSQVAASGNTGELFF. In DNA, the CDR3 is TGTGCCAGCAGCCAAGTTGCAGCTTCTGGAAACACCGGGGAGCTGTTTTTT.

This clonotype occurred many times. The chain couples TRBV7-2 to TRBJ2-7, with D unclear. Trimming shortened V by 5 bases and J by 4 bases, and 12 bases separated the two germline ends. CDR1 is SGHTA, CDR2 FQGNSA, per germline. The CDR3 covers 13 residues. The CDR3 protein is CASSPQNLYEQYF. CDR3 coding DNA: TGTGCCAGCAGCCCACAAAACCTTTACGAGCAGTACTTC.

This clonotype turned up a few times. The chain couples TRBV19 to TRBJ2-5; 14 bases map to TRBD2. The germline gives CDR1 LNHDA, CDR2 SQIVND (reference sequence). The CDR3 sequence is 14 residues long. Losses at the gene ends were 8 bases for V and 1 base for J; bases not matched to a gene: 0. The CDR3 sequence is CASGLAGGQETQYF. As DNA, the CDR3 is TGTGCCAGTGGACTAGCGGGAGGCCAAGAGACCCAGTACTTC.

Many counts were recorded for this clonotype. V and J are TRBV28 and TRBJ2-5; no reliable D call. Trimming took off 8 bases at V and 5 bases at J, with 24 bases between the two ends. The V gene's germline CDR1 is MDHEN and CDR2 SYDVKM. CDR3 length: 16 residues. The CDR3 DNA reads TGTGCCAGCGGAAAGAAGAACTACAATAGAATGGAGACCCAGTACTTC. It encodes CASGKKNYNRMETQYF.

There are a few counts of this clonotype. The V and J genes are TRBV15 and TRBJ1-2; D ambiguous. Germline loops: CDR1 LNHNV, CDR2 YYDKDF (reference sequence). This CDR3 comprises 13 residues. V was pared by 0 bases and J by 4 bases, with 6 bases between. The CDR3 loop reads CATSRDLRYGYTF. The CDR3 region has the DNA TGTGCCACCAGCAGAGATCTCCGCTATGGCTACACCTTC.

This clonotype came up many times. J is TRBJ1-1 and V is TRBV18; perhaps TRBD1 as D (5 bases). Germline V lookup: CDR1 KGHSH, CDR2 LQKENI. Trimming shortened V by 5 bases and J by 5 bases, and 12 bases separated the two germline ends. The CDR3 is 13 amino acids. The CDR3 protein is CASSGTLGTEAFF. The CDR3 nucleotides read TGTGCCAGCTCAGGGACTCTGGGGACTGAAGCTTTCTTT.

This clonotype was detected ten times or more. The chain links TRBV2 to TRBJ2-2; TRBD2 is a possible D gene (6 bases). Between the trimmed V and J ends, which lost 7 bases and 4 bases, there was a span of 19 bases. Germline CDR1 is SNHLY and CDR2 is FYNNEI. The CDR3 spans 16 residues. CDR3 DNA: TGTGCCAGCATTATTGCCTTCGGGGGTCGCACCGGGGAGCTGTTTTTT. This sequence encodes CASIIAFGGRTGELFF. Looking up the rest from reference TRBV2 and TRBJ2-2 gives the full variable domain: EPEVTQTPSHQVTQMGQEVILRCVPISNHLYFYWYRQILGQKVEFLVSFYNNEISEKSEIFDDQFSVERPDGSNFTLKIRSTKLEDSAMYFCASIIAFGGRTGELFFGEGSRLTVL.

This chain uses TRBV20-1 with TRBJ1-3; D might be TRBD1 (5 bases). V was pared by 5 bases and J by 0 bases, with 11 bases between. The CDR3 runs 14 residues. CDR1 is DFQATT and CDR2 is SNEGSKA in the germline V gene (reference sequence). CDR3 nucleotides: TGCAGTGCTCCCCGGGACGGCTCTGGAAACACCATATATTTT. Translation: CSAPRDGSGNTIYF.